This T cell receptor (beta chain) was sequenced in a study of OX40 agonist ivuxolimab in advanced cancers. Trimming took off 4 bases at V and 1 base at J, with 7 bases between the two ends. The CDR3 is 13 amino acids. Germline loops: CDR1 LGHNA, CDR2 YSLEER. The assay was immunoSEQ multiplex PCR, and TCRdb's table has in-frame clones only and misses some. This sample yields over 80,000 clones, of which 70% to 90% are seen a single time; around 0.88% belongs to the top ten. The sequencing here drew on CD4+ or CD8+ T cells sorted from blood, taken in a trial of the OX40 agonist ivuxolimab. The clonotype was recovered from an adult with an advanced solid tumor such as melanoma, head and neck, liver or kidney cancer. This rearrangement joins TRBV4-3 to TRBJ2-5; D ambiguous. CDR3 loop: CASSPHVQETQYF. Here the CDR3 DNA reads TGCGCCAGCAGCCCGCACGTCCAAGAGACCCAGTACTTC.